Reported below is one TCR beta chain. Its target is unknown. The sample is drawn from a study of T cells after yellow fever vaccination. Overall study findings and caveats: Highly abundant clonotypes carried over from the bulk population could end up in FACS-sorted repertoires as contaminants. CD4 and CD8 compartments shared a small share of clonotypes.

This CDR3 has 15 amino acids. The V gene's germline CDR1 is MDHEN and CDR2 SYDVKM. Losses at the gene ends were 4 bases for V and 6 bases for J; bases not matched to a gene: 8. TCRdb independently ran MiXCR on the 5' RACE reads; one entry per CDR3 protein. Among about 300,000 distinct CDR3 sequences listed, about 6.6% were seen once. The chain combines TRBV28 with TRBJ2-3, with 9 bases that match TRBD2. Sequencing was performed on PBMCs, taken about 49 days after the first yellow fever vaccination. The receptor was isolated from a man younger than 35 who received the YFV17D yellow fever vaccine. The CDR3: CASSYPREGYDTQYF. For the CDR3, the DNA is TGTGCCAGCAGTTACCCGCGGGAGGGGTACGATACGCAGTATTTT.